The 8 T cell receptor beta chains listed next were all sequenced from one sample in a study of T cell responses to AZD1222 COVID-19 vaccine (dated by TCRdb to about 2021). Interpreted using the paper, the time point label stands for: baseline before first vaccination. The method behind the library was the immunoSEQ multiplex PCR assay. TCRdb holds this immuneACCESS table with in-frame rearrangements only. Some clones are missing; in checked studies, unresolved V genes explain under half, and the rest has no known cause. This sample lists 95,000 to 150,000 clones; 87% were detected once. Jointly, the top ten make up approximately 1.2% of the sample. The sequenced sample was peripheral blood, obtained on day 0 of AZD1222 vaccination. Receptors were obtained from an adult in good health.

This clone turned up a few times. This rearrangement joins TRBV5-4 to TRBJ1-2; D might be TRBD1 (6 bases). The CDR3 length is 14 residues. Germline V lookup: CDR1 SGHNT, CDR2 YYREEE (reference sequence). The germline V and J ends were trimmed by 3 bases and 5 bases, with 14 bases remaining between them. The CDR3, as DNA: TGTGCCAGCAGCTCAACAGGGACAAAATATGGCTACACCTTC. Translating it yields CASSSTGTKYGYTF.

This clone appeared once. The rearrangement links TRBV5-6 to TRBJ1-1, with D perhaps TRBD1 (5 bases). The CDR3 sequence is 14 residues long. Trimming pared 2 bases from V and 1 base from J, leaving 9 bases between. Germline V CDR1 and CDR2: SGHDT, YYEEEE. In DNA form, the CDR3 reads TGTGCCAGCAGCTTTGGGGCACAGAACACTGAAGCTTTCTTT. Its protein product is CASSFGAQNTEAFF.

The chain carries TRBV29-1 and TRBJ2-7, with TRBD1 identical over 7 bases. The CDR3 is made up of 13 amino acids. V gave up 7 bases and J gave up 0 bases; unmatched junction bases: 6. Germline lookup yields CDR1 SQVTM and CDR2 ANQGSEA. CDR3 sequence (DNA): TGCAGCGCTCAGACAGGGAGCTCCTACGAGCAGTACTTC. The encoded protein is CSAQTGSSYEQYF.

The V gene is TRBV4-1, the J gene TRBJ1-4; D remains unclear. CDR1 and CDR2 (germline): MGHRA, YSYEKL. Trimming removed 6 bases from V and 8 bases from J, with 10 bases in between. This CDR3 comprises 12 residues. The CDR3 DNA reads as TGCGCCAGCAGTCGGGCTTGGGAAAAACTGTTTTTT. It yields the protein CASSRAWEKLFF.

This clone occurred a few times. The chain uses TRBV19 and TRBJ2-7; D perhaps matches TRBD1 (6 bases). CDR1 is LNHDA and CDR2 is SQIVND in the germline V gene (reference sequence). With 2 bases removed from V and 3 bases from J, the gap between germline ends came to 8 bases. The CDR3 runs to 13 residues. The CDR3 here is CASSIRRGYEQYF. As DNA, the CDR3 is TGTGCCAGTAGTATACGCAGGGGCTACGAGCAGTACTTC.

Turning to this clone: Different DNA sequences within this sample yield the same CDR3. The chain links TRBV7-9 to TRBJ1-1; no clear D gene. Germline V CDR1 and CDR2: SEHNR, FQNEAQ (reference sequence). The CDR3 has 11 amino acids. Trimming took 5 bases from V and 5 from J, leaving 6 bases between them. The CDR3 loop reads CASSPSTEAFF. In DNA form, the CDR3 reads TGTGCCAGCAGCCCCTCGACTGAAGCTTTCTTT.

V is TRBV7-9 and J is TRBJ2-7; D remains ambiguous. The CDR3 is 13 amino acids. V lost 2 bases and J 2 bases, leaving 7 bases between the germline ends. Germline assignment: CDR1 SEHNR and CDR2 FQNEAQ (reference sequence). The chain's CDR3 is CASSLPETYEQYF. CDR3 coding DNA: TGTGCCAGCAGCTTACCCGAGACCTACGAGCAGTACTTC. The whole variable domain, remainder taken from reference TRBV7-9 and TRBJ2-7, is DTGVSQNPRHKITKRGQNVTFRCDPISEHNRLYWYRQTLGQGPEFLTYFQNEAQLEKSRLLSDRFSAERPKGSFSTLEIQRTEQGDSAMYLCASSLPETYEQYFGPGTRLTVT.

The chain employs TRBV10-2 and TRBJ1-6; D may be TRBD1 (5 bases). Trimming stripped 4 bases from V and 7 bases from J, with 11 bases between. The CDR3 is 14 residues long. Germline assignment: CDR1 WSHSY and CDR2 SAAADI. Here the CDR3 DNA reads TGCGCCAGCAGTGGGAAGGGGTTCAATTCACCCCTCCACTTT. Protein: CASSGKGFNSPLHF.